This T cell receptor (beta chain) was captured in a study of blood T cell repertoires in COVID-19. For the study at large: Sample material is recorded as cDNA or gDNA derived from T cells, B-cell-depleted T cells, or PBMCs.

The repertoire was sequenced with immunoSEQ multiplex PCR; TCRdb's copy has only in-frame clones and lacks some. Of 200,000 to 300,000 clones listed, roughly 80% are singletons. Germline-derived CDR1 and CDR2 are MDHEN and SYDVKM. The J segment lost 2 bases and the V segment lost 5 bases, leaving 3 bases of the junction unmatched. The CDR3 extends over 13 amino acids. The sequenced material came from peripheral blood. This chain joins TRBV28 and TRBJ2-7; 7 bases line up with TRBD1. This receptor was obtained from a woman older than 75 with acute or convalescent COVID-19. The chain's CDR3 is CASSGGQPYEQYF. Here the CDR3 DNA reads TGTGCCAGCAGTGGGGGACAGCCCTACGAGCAGTACTTC.